The 29 T cell receptor beta chains below were found in one sample sequenced in a study of Ad26.COV2.S vaccination and SARS-CoV-2 variants. Assay used: immunoSEQ multiplex PCR; TCRdb lists only in-frame clones, some missing. The table shows roughly 510,000 clones, with about 83% occurring only once. Treatment given: around 19 received Ad26.COV2.S at low or high dose, single or two shots; 5 received placebo; per-sample allocation not given. On day 63 after the first injection, vaccine and placebo recipients gave samples. Material: peripheral blood, obtained in a trial of Ad26.COV2.S vaccine versus placebo. These receptors originate from a person between 18 and 65 years old who received the Ad26.COV2.S COVID-19 vaccine or a placebo.

This chain links TRBV2 with TRBJ1-6; D unclear. The V and J ends lost 9 bases and 7 bases respectively, with 13 bases between them. CDR1 SNHLY and CDR2 FYNNEI come from the germline V gene. The CDR3 sequence is 13 residues long. CDR3 DNA sequence: TGTGCCAGTGAGTCCGGGAGGAATTCACCCCTCCACTTT. This gives the protein CASESGRNSPLHF.

This chain uses TRBV28 with TRBJ1-4, with a tentative D call TRBD1 (5 bases). Between the trimmed V and J ends, which lost 5 bases and 4 bases, there was a span of 14 bases. This CDR3 is 15 amino acids long. Germline V gene lookup returns CDR1 MDHEN and CDR2 SYDVKM. The CDR3 is CASSGPRGGNEKLFF. CDR3 coding DNA: TGTGCCAGCAGTGGACCCCGGGGGGGTAATGAAAAACTGTTTTTT.

The chain is built from TRBV7-8 and TRBJ2-7; 9 positions agree with TRBD1. Unmatched junction bases numbered 2, after V lost 2 bases and J lost 6 bases. Germline V gene data show CDR1 as SGHVS and CDR2 as FQNEAQ. This CDR3 spans 13 amino acids. In DNA form, the CDR3 reads TGTGCCAGCAGCTTACGACAGGGGGGCGAGCAGTACTTC. Encoded protein: CASSLRQGGEQYF.

V and J are TRBV5-1 and TRBJ2-3, with 7 bases matching TRBD2. Germline CDR1 SGHRS, CDR2 YFSETQ. This CDR3 spans 15 amino acids. V shed 2 bases, J shed 0 bases, and the junction held 3 bases outside the gene matches. The CDR3 bases are TGCGCCAGCAGCTTTCGGGGGGAAAGCACAGATACGCAGTATTTT. Translation gives CASSFRGESTDTQYF.

The chain uses TRBV5-6 and TRBJ2-7; D possibly uses TRBD1 or TRBD2 (5 bases each). V lost 4 bases and J 5 bases, leaving 10 bases between the germline ends. There are 12 residues in the CDR3. Germline values: CDR1 SGHDT, CDR2 YYEEEE. The CDR3 DNA reads as TGTGCCAGCAGCCCGGGACGTCACGAGCAGTACTTC. Its protein is CASSPGRHEQYF. The whole variable domain, remainder taken from reference TRBV5-6 and TRBJ2-7, is DAGVTQSPTHLIKTRGQQVTLRCSPKSGHDTVSWYQQALGQGPQFIFQYYEEEERQRGNFPDRFSGHQFPNYSSELNVNALLLGDSALYLCASSPGRHEQYFGPGTRLTVT.

Written as DNA, the CDR3 is TGCAGCGGCATCAGGGGGGGTTCCTACGAGCAGTACTTC. This sequence encodes CSGIRGGSYEQYF. The chain couples TRBV29-1 to TRBJ2-7, with D possibly being TRBD1 or TRBD2 (7 bases each). Deletions cut 7 bases from V and 1 base from J, with 14 bases between. The CDR3 spans 13 residues. Germline V gene data show CDR1 as SQVTM and CDR2 as ANQGSEA.

The chain employs TRBV11-3 and TRBJ2-3; the D gene could be TRBD1 or TRBD2 (5 bases each). V was cut by 1 base and J by 0 bases, with 14 bases left in between. The V gene's germline CDR1 is SGHNT and CDR2 YENEEA. The CDR3 has 17 residues. The CDR3 is CASSLAGPDPSTDTQYF. In DNA form, the CDR3 reads TGTGCCAGCAGCTTAGCGGGACCGGACCCTAGCACAGATACGCAGTATTTT.

This chain connects TRBV20-1 to TRBJ2-5; D is uncertain. Germline loops: CDR1 DFQATT, CDR2 SNEGSKA (reference sequence). V lost 3 bases to trimming and J lost 0 bases, with 5 bases between them. This CDR3 is built from 12 residues. CDR3 amino acids: CSASLYQETQYF. CDR3 DNA: TGCAGTGCTAGTCTCTACCAAGAGACCCAGTACTTC.

The chain joins TRBV11-2 to TRBJ2-5; 12 bases align to TRBD2. With V trimmed by 0 bases and J by 4 bases, 3 bases remained unmatched. CDR1 is SGHAT, CDR2 FQNNGV, per germline. The CDR3 length is 16 residues. The CDR3 region is CASSLDRGLAGETQYF. The CDR3 nucleotides read TGTGCCAGCAGCTTAGATCGGGGACTAGCGGGAGAGACCCAGTACTTC.

The chain is built from TRBV18 and TRBJ1-3; D uncertain. V was clipped by 3 bases and J by 0 bases, with 15 bases between them. In germline, CDR1 is KGHSH, CDR2 LQKENI. CDR3 size: 17 residues. The CDR3 coding sequence is TGTGCCAGCTCACCGTTAGGAGCGGGGTCCTCTGGAAACACCATATATTTT. Translating it yields CASSPLGAGSSGNTIYF.

The genes are TRBV21-1 and TRBJ2-4; TRBD1 is taken as the D call from the table, unchecked against the DNA. TRBV21-1 is marked as a pseudogene. The CDR3 totals 15 residues. The CDR3 DNA reads as TGTGCCAGCAGACACAGGGCCGTGGGCAAAAACATTCAGTACTTC. It is translated as CASRHRAVGKNIQYF.

The chain links TRBV5-8 to TRBJ1-4; D ambiguous. With 2 bases removed from V and 4 bases from J, the gap between germline ends came to 6 bases. The CDR3 consists of 13 residues. Germline CDR1 is SGHTS and CDR2 is YDEGEE. DNA of the CDR3: TGTGCCAGCAGCTTTGTACGTAATGAAAAACTGTTTTTT. The encoded protein is CASSFVRNEKLFF.

The V and J genes are TRBV6-6 and TRBJ1-1, with D unclear. The CDR3 extends over 15 amino acids. V gave up 0 bases and J gave up 4 bases, with 12 bases separating them. CDR1 is MNHNY, CDR2 SVGAGI, per germline (reference sequence). CDR3 DNA sequence: TGTGCCAGCAGTTACTCCAGGCTCAGGCTCACTGAAGCTTTCTTT. Translating gives CASSYSRLRLTEAFF.

The chain employs TRBV19 and TRBJ1-4, with 12 bases matching TRBD1. V shed 2 bases, J shed 7 bases, and the junction held 8 bases outside the gene matches. The CDR3 consists of 17 residues. Germline values: CDR1 LNHDA, CDR2 SQIVND (reference sequence). The chain's CDR3 is CASSIRGDRGLREKLFF. CDR3 nucleotide sequence: TGTGCCAGTAGTATAAGGGGGGACAGGGGGCTTCGTGAAAAACTGTTTTTT.

This rearrangement joins TRBV28 to TRBJ1-1; D gene unclear. The germline V and J ends were trimmed by 2 bases and 0 bases, with 7 bases remaining between them. CDR1 MDHEN and CDR2 SYDVKM come from the germline V gene. The length of the CDR3 is 14 residues. The CDR3 region is CASSLVGMNTEAFF. The CDR3 nucleotides are TGTGCCAGCAGTTTAGTCGGAATGAACACTGAAGCTTTCTTT.

V usage is TRBV4-2 and J usage is TRBJ2-1; D is perhaps TRBD2 (6 bases). Trimming left V 0 bases short and J 10 bases short, with 19 bases between. The germline V gene encodes CDR1 LGHNA and CDR2 YNFKEQ. This CDR3 region has 16 residues. CDR3 bases: TGTGCCAGCAGCCAAGATCTATTCGGGAGTTTAGGGGAGCAGTTCTTC. It codes for CASSQDLFGSLGEQFF.

This clone was recorded only once. The chain links TRBV19 to TRBJ2-2; D remains ambiguous. With 3 bases removed from V and 0 bases from J, the gap between germline ends came to 5 bases. Germline assignment: CDR1 LNHDA and CDR2 SQIVND (reference sequence). The CDR3 has 14 residues. This CDR3 is CASSIASNTGELFF. In nucleotides, the CDR3 is TGTGCCAGTAGTATCGCATCGAACACCGGGGAGCTGTTTTTT.

The gene calls are TRBV5-1 and TRBJ2-5; a possible D gene is TRBD2 (7 bases). Trimming removed 6 bases at V and 4 bases at J, with 19 bases between. Germline assignment: CDR1 SGHRS and CDR2 YFSETQ. The CDR3 has 15 amino acids. In nucleotides, the CDR3 is TGCGCCAGCAACGTAGGACAGCCGGGGGGAGAGACCCAGTACTTC. Translating it yields CASNVGQPGGETQYF.

The rearrangement links TRBV5-4 to TRBJ2-1; 9 bases match TRBD2. V dropped 1 base and J dropped 5; count of bases not matched to a gene: 4. Germline V gives CDR1 SGHNT, CDR2 YYREEE (reference sequence). The CDR3 extends over 15 amino acids. The chain's CDR3 is CASSLLAGPNNEQFF. DNA for the CDR3: TGTGCCAGCAGCTTGCTAGCGGGGCCTAACAATGAGCAGTTCTTC.

The chain uses TRBV6-6 and TRBJ1-1; a weak D match, TRBD1 (6 bases). Trimming stripped 0 bases from V and 0 bases from J, with 11 bases between. This CDR3 is built from 16 residues. Germline CDR1 MNHNY, CDR2 SVGAGI (reference sequence). Here the CDR3 DNA reads TGTGCCAGCAGTTACTCGCAGGGGATTATGAACACTGAAGCTTTCTTT. As protein: CASSYSQGIMNTEAFF.

V and J are TRBV28 and TRBJ1-6, with 7 bases aligning to TRBD1. V gave up 6 bases and J gave up 6 bases; unmatched junction bases: 5. The CDR3 loop spans 14 amino acids. The germline CDR1 and CDR2 sequences are MDHEN and SYDVKM. The CDR3 reads CASRMGQFNSPLHF. In nucleotides, the CDR3 is TGTGCCAGCAGGATGGGACAGTTTAATTCACCCCTCCACTTT.

Only a few counts were recorded for this clone. The chain has TRBV18 and TRBJ2-1; 14 bases are a match to TRBD2. The length of the CDR3 is 18 residues. Germline trimming cut 0 bases from V and 3 bases from J; bases unmatched to any gene: 4. The germline V gene encodes CDR1 KGHSH and CDR2 LQKENI. The CDR3 nucleotides read TGTGCCAGCTCACCACCGACTAGCGGGAGGGCTCTCTACAATGAGCAGTTCTTC. Translated: CASSPPTSGRALYNEQFF.

The V and J genes are TRBV28 and TRBJ2-3, with D possibly called TRBD1 or TRBD2 (6 bases each). Trimming left V 5 bases short and J 1 base short, with 13 bases between. Per germline, CDR1 MDHEN and CDR2 SYDVKM. The CDR3 loop spans 15 amino acids. The CDR3 spells CASSPGGQGTDTQYF. The CDR3 region has the DNA TGTGCCAGCAGTCCCGGGGGACAAGGCACAGATACGCAGTATTTT.

V is TRBV5-4 and J is TRBJ2-3, with 15 bases identical to TRBD2. The ends lost 4 bases at V and 1 base at J; junction bases unmatched: 10. CDR3 length equals 19 residues. Germline V lookup: CDR1 SGHNT, CDR2 YYREEE (reference sequence). The CDR3 bases are TGTGCCAGCAGCCGAGGACTAGCGGGAGGGCCGAGGGGCACAGATACGCAGTATTTT. As protein: CASSRGLAGGPRGTDTQYF.

The chain uses TRBV28 and TRBJ2-3, with D maybe TRBD1 (6 bases). CDR3 size: 11 residues. Germline CDR1 MDHEN, CDR2 SYDVKM. V lost 5 bases to trimming and J lost 8 bases, with 8 bases between them. CDR3 loop: CASSQGITQYF. In DNA, the CDR3 is TGTGCCAGCAGTCAGGGGATTACGCAGTATTTT.

The chain has TRBV19 and TRBJ2-7, with D tentatively TRBD2 (5 bases). The CDR3 is made up of 14 amino acids. Trimming removed 1 base from V and 7 bases from J, with 14 bases in between. Germline CDR1 LNHDA, CDR2 SQIVND (reference sequence). CDR3 sequence: CASSIVIWRTEQYF. CDR3 nucleotides: TGTGCCAGTAGTATAGTAATTTGGAGGACGGAGCAGTACTTC.

The chain combines TRBV23-1 with TRBJ1-6, with D hard to call. TRBV23-1 is treated as an ORF (open reading frame) with a function not yet certain. Trimming shortened V by 3 bases and J by 11 bases, and 11 bases separated the two germline ends. This CDR3 has 13 amino acids. The CDR3 sequence is CASSHSEPAPLHF. CDR3 in DNA: TGCGCCAGCAGTCATTCGGAGCCGGCACCCCTCCACTTT.

This clone was seen just once. The V call is TRBV6-6, the J call TRBJ2-3; 12 nucleotides line up with TRBD2. Germline V CDR1 and CDR2: MNHNY, SVGAGI (reference sequence). After removal of 2 bases from V and 3 bases from J, the junction contained 0 bases not matched to a gene. The CDR3 covers 15 residues. The CDR3 is CASSYGLAGTDTQYF. The CDR3, as DNA: TGTGCCAGCAGTTACGGACTAGCGGGGACAGATACGCAGTATTTT.

The CDR3 nucleotides are TGTGCCAGCAGCTTAGAAGGGGGCGCGAACACTGAAGCTTTCTTT. Translated: CASSLEGGANTEAFF. The chain joins TRBV11-2 to TRBJ1-1, with TRBD1 matching 7 bases. This CDR3 comprises 15 residues. The ends lost 0 bases at V and 1 base at J; junction bases unmatched: 2. CDR1 is SGHAT and CDR2 is FQNNGV in the germline V gene. Variable domain in full (rest from reference TRBV11-2 and TRBJ1-1): EAGVAQSPRYKIIEKRQSVAFWCNPISGHATLYWYQQILGQGPKLLIQFQNNGVVDDSQLPKDRFSAERLKGVDSTLKIQPAKLEDSAVYLCASSLEGGANTEAFFGQGTRLTVV.